This T cell receptor (beta chain) was captured in a study of CD8 T cells in ankylosing spondylitis. From the 5' RACE reads, TCRdb called clonotypes with MiXCR, one entry per CDR3 protein. The data hold more than 600,000 distinct CDR3 sequences, with roughly 19% observed a single time. The CDR3 consists of 14 residues. V dropped 2 bases and J dropped 8 bases, with 13 bases sitting between them. The V gene's germline CDR1 is SGHTA and CDR2 FQGTGA. This clonotype was counted at least ten times. Antigen unknown. Study-level results: Made up of about eight highly homologous variants, a TCR beta motif appeared characteristic of ankylosing spondylitis blood. Prior work had noted some motif variants in reactive arthritis blood and synovial fluid. Clones linked to the disease showed a CD8+ phenotype. They occurred at relatively low frequencies in peripheral blood. The clones that were linked to disease were reported to be significantly enriched in matched synovial fluid samples from ankylosing spondylitis patients.

Sequenced: blood, either unsorted or a sorted T cell fraction (not recorded which). This chain connects TRBV7-3 to TRBJ2-1; possibly TRBD2 for D (6 bases). The source is a male donor with ankylosing spondylitis. CDR3: CASSLAGWLDEQFF. Written as DNA, the CDR3 is TGTGCCAGCAGCTTAGCGGGGTGGCTGGATGAGCAGTTCTTC.